This T cell receptor (beta chain) was captured in a study of blood T cells in healthy people across ages. Study findings and constraints: Estimated diversity, derived from one million T cells, was regarded as an underestimate. More naive CD4+ cells and higher diversity were found in long-lived than in aged donors.

Worth noting for this clonotype: The antigen remains unidentified.

Germline values: CDR1 KGHSH, CDR2 LQKENI. There are 14 residues in the CDR3. It was with a sample-barcoded 5' primer and a J-beta primer mix that a second PCR of about 6 to 12 cycles was run. One entry per CDR3 protein results from TCRdb running MiXCR on the 5' RACE reads. Of more than 1 million distinct CDR3 sequences in the sample, around 43% were seen once. Investigators took around 10 milliliters of peripheral blood from every donor. The TCR originated in an older woman in good health. The rearrangement uses TRBV18 and TRBJ2-5, with 7 bases fitting TRBD1. The J call may be in error: the DNA end matches TRBJ2-7 better. The source material was blood. CDR3 DNA: TGTGCCAGCTCGTCCGCGACAGGGAGTGGCGAGCAGTACTTC. It specifies CASSSATGSGEQYF.